Listed below are T cell receptor beta chains from one sample, sequenced in a study of response to subunit inactivated influenza vaccine. TCRdb redid the calling of the RT-PCR reads with MiXCR, one entry per CDR3 protein. The sample contains 750,000 to 850,000 distinct CDR3 sequences, less than 20% of which appear only once. The input for sequencing was PBMCs from blood, taken around 5 days after vaccination. These receptors came from a man aged 50 to 60 who received an inactivated influenza vaccine. Both conserved end residues are part of each CDR3. A D gene is named only where the DNA matches it firmly.

V gene	D gene	J gene	CDR3 protein
TRBV19	TRBD2	TRBJ2-1	CASSIRSSGSNEQFF
TRBV9	.	TRBJ2-2	CASSVGQENTGELFF
TRBV6-1	.	TRBJ1-5	CASSERDYQPQHF
TRBV29-1	.	TRBJ2-3	CSVDQVWADTQYF
TRBV28	.	TRBJ1-2	CASSSPDPGAYGYTF
TRBV5-1	.	TRBJ2-2	CASSEQGTTGELFF
TRBV20-1	.	TRBJ2-7	CSARSGVDEQYF
TRBV29-1	.	TRBJ2-3	CSVPVTSTDTQYF
TRBV7-2	.	TRBJ1-1	CASWGGVRYTEAFF
TRBV7-2	TRBD1	TRBJ1-5	CASRADRASNQPQHF
TRBV12-3/TRBV12-4	.	TRBJ1-5	CASNQGLTNQPQHF
TRBV29-1	TRBD1	TRBJ2-5	CSVTTGGAETQYF
TRBV15	TRBD2	TRBJ2-5	CATSGWTSRETQYF
TRBV6-5	.	TRBJ1-3	CASSYIFPGHF
TRBV5-1	.	TRBJ1-1	CASSLGQFVEAKAFF
TRBV7-2	.	TRBJ2-2	CASSPEPLTGELFF
TRBV11-2	.	TRBJ2-7	CASSTGTLYEQYF
TRBV20-1	TRBD1	TRBJ2-6	CSARDRDRVGGANVLTF
TRBV7-2	TRBD2	TRBJ2-3	CASSFPGLVNTDTQYF
TRBV20-1	TRBD2	TRBJ2-5	CSAAYGTTQETQYF
TRBV20-1	TRBD1	TRBJ2-7	CSAAGGSEQYF
TRBV20-1	.	TRBJ2-1	CSANFLAANEQFF
TRBV20-1	TRBD2	TRBJ2-3	CSARKTSGNPDTQYF
TRBV25-1	TRBD2	TRBJ2-7	CASSEFGTSGGEQYF
TRBV6-1	.	TRBJ2-3	CASSVSRTDTQYF
TRBV12-3/TRBV12-4	TRBD1	TRBJ1-2	CASSTGTGGSYGYTF